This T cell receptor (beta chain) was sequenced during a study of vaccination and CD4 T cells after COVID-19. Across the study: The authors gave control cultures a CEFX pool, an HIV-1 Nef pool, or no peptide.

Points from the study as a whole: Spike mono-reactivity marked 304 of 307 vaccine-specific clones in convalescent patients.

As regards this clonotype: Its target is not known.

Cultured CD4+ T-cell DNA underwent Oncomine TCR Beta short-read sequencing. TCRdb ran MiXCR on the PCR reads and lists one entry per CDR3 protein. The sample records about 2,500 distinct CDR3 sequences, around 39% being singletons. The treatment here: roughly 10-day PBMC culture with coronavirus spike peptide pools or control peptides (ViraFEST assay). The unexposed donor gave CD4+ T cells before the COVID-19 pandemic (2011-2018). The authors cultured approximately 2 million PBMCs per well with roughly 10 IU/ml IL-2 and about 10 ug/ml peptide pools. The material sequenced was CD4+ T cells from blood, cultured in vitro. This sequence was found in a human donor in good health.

The CDR3 reads CASSLDRANSGNTIYF. The CDR3 coding sequence is TGTGCCAGCAGCTTAGATAGGGCCAACTCTGGAAACACCATATATTTT. This rearrangement joins TRBV7-6 to TRBJ1-3; no firm D call. Trimming took 1 base from V and 0 from J, leaving 10 bases between them. There are 16 residues in the CDR3. The germline gives CDR1 SGHVS, CDR2 FNYEAQ. Full variable domain (remainder filled in from reference TRBV7-6 and TRBJ1-3): GAGVSQSPRYKVTKRGQDVALRCDPISGHVSLYWYRQALGQGPEFLTYFNYEAQQDKSGLPNDRFSAERPEGSISTLTIQRTEQRDSAMYRCASSLDRANSGNTIYFGEGSWLTVV.